This T cell receptor beta chain was identified during a study of blood T cell repertoires in COVID-19 (dated by TCRdb to between 2020 and 2021). With respect to the entire study: The collaborator samples originated in the United States, Italy and Spain and spanned the acute and convalescent phases of COVID-19. The material from the prospective study consisted of cDNA or gDNA derived from T cells, B-cell-depleted T cells, or PBMCs. Deeply sampled blood TCRbeta repertoires from subjects exposed to, actively infected with, or recovered from COVID-19 were included in the dataset. The repertoires were made available in a free public database intended to serve as a resource for research on the immune response to SARS-CoV-2. Samples were obtained from the ongoing ImmuneRACE study (first 160 participants) and from some 1,200 subjects provided by 6 global collaborators. The sample metadata nearly always contained a de-identified subject ID, COVID-19 status, age in years and sex. Where available, HLA class I and class II types were taken from metadata supplied by the sample provider and were not determined by assay-based typing. What the research found in general, with its limitations: How much clinical and demographic metadata was included differed by source and by participant, and the metadata was provided uncurated.

In Seattle, one collaborating source enrolled patients while the infection was active and tracked those patients longitudinally over the course of disease. Whole blood was collected in K2EDTA tubes by collaborating institutions according to the institutions' own protocols. For TCRbeta analysis, collaborators shipped samples in one of three forms: frozen whole blood, isolated PBMCs, or DNA extracted from either of those sample types. TCRbeta CDR3 regions were amplified from genomic DNA by means of the immunoSEQ Assay, a bias-controlled multiplex PCR. Per the source publication's procedure: The number of nucleated cells in each sample was estimated by amplification of reference gene primers within the assay. To quantify the absolute abundance of each unique TCRbeta CDR3 rearrangement, sequence reads were collapsed and filtered. For each sample, productive Simpson clonality was calculated as the square root of Simpson's diversity index across productive rearrangements. Held by TCRdb, this immuneACCESS table contains in-frame sequences only and omits some clones. Under half of the omission traces to an unresolved V gene where checked; the cause of the rest is unknown. V and J calls and clone size are copied from that table; D and trimming were computed from the DNA. The sample profile shows more than 300,000 clones; nearly 90% of them were found once. In total, the top ten clones hold around 1.9% of the sample.

Notes on this clone: Which antigen it targets is not known. No per-base quality is available; no much larger clone lies one base away.

V is cut by 1 base and J by 4 bases, and the space between the germline ends is 8 bases. Reading from cysteine to phenylalanine, the CDR3 counts 14 amino acids. The entry retains the CDR3 DNA only, 42 bases that are in frame from base 1. Via the germline V gene, CDR1 is SGHVS and CDR2 FQNEAQ. The material sequenced was peripheral blood. The receptor chain draws on TRBV7-8 and TRBJ1-5; 6 matching bases give a weak D call of TRBD1. This sequence originates from a woman younger than 45 with COVID-19, enrolled during active disease. The CDR3 reads CASSLVGANQPQHF. The nucleotides are TGTGCCAGCAGCTTAGTGGGGGCGAATCAGCCCCAGCATTTT.